This T cell receptor (beta chain) came from a study of T cells in Graves' hyperthyroidism and ophthalmopathy. Findings and caveats of the study: Model predictions of ophthalmopathy came a median approximately 6.5 months before onset.

This clonotype turned up a few times. What it binds is unknown. TCR beta CDR3 sequences were amplified from RNA transcripts. TCR CDR3 underwent first-round RT-PCR with the HTBI primer set. TCRdb called the multiplex PCR reads again in MiXCR, with one record for every CDR3 protein. The sample yields around 300,000 distinct CDR3 sequences, approximately 16% seen once. Exclusion followed for patients with uncontrolled infection, other autoimmune disease, pregnancy or lactation. Germline V gives CDR1 SGDLS, CDR2 YYNGEE. The CDR3 is 16 amino acids. Germline trimming cut 0 bases from V and 4 bases from J; bases unmatched to any gene: 4.

This receptor was identified in a woman in her forties or fifties with Graves' hyperthyroidism that later progressed to Graves' ophthalmopathy. Sequencing used blood. The genes are TRBV9 and TRBJ2-3; 11 bases align to TRBD2. CDR3 residues: CASSVGASGRSDTQYF. For the CDR3, the DNA is TGTGCCAGCAGCGTAGGGGCTAGCGGGAGGTCAGATACGCAGTATTTT. Supplemented by reference TRBV9 and TRBJ2-3, the full variable domain reads DSGVTQTPKHLITATGQRVTLRCSPRSGDLSVYWYQQSLDQGLQFLIQYYNGEERAKGNILERFSAQQFPDLHSELNLSSLELGDSALYFCASSVGASGRSDTQYFGPGTRLTVL.